One T cell receptor beta chain is described in this entry. Its antigen is still unknown. The data are from a study of CD8 T cells in ankylosing spondylitis. The CDR3 extends over 12 amino acids. With 7 bases removed from V and 5 bases from J, the gap between germline ends came to 8 bases. The germline V gene encodes CDR1 SGHAT and CDR2 FQNNGV. Researchers built TCR beta libraries using quantitative 5'-RACE with molecular barcodes. One entry per CDR3 protein, called by TCRdb with MiXCR from the 5' RACE reads. The table shows about 540,000 distinct CDR3 sequences, with roughly an eighth occurring only once. Study findings and constraints: In ankylosing spondylitis blood, a motif of eight highly homologous TCR beta variants appeared characteristic. Several of the motif variants were reported before in synovial fluid and blood from reactive arthritis.

The source of this sequence is a male donor with ankylosing spondylitis. The chain has TRBV11-2 and TRBJ2-2; D is unresolved. Sequencing input: blood, either unsorted or a sorted T cell fraction (not recorded which). CDR3 nucleotide sequence: TGTGCCAGCACCCCTATAACCGGGGAGCTGTTTTTT. It translates to CASTPITGELFF.